The text below deals with one T cell receptor beta chain. This sample was taken from a study of blood T cell repertoires in COVID-19. Overall study context: Acute-phase and convalescent COVID-19 samples originated in the United States, Italy and Spain. T cells, B-cell-depleted T cells, or PBMCs supplied cDNA or gDNA.

Per the study methods: Amplification of reference gene primers was used by the study to estimate nucleated cell counts. Sequencing used immunoSEQ multiplex PCR; TCRdb keeps in-frame clones, though not all of them. The D gene and trimming were derived from the DNA, and the V and J assignments and clone size from that table. The sample has fewer than 250,000 clones; 82% are singletons. Patients of the Seattle cohort, enrolled during active infection, were followed longitudinally. V lost 0 bases and J 7 bases, leaving 10 bases between the germline ends. The CDR3 extends over 15 amino acids. The germline gives CDR1 WNHNN, CDR2 SYGVQD (reference sequence).

The sequence was obtained from a woman aged 60-75 years with COVID-19, enrolled during active disease. This sequence joins TRBV10-1 and TRBJ1-6, with a weak D call TRBD1 (5 bases). The material sequenced was peripheral blood. Written as DNA, the CDR3 is TGCGCCAGCAGTGAGTCGATCCAGGGCAATTCACCCCTCCACTTT. Translation gives CASSESIQGNSPLHF.